Sequencing of this TCR beta chain was carried out in a study of cytomegalovirus exposure and HLA in healthy donors. Study information: The study placed around 80% of its approximately 430 genotyped donors in the Caucasian-associated ancestry cluster.

For this clone: Its target is not known.

CDR1 and CDR2 (germline): KGHSH, LQKENI. V gave up 0 bases and J gave up 3 bases, with 11 bases separating them. The CDR3 is 15 residues long. Overall study results and limits: Follow-up analysis later connected one missense variant in DCLRE1C with trimming of TCR beta V- and J-genes.

PCR was performed using 60 Vbeta and 13 Jbeta primers. Method: immunoSEQ multiplex PCR; TCRdb's copy keeps in-frame clones and lacks some. The table records over 100,000 clones, 70% to 80% of them present only once. This chain joins TRBV18 and TRBJ1-1; D gene unclear. Sequencing was carried out using PBMCs. This TCR was sampled from a female donor in good health and CMV-seropositive. The CDR3 region has the DNA TGTGCCAGCTCACCACCCGGACTTCAGGACACTGAAGCTTTCTTT. This sequence encodes CASSPPGLQDTEAFF.